This TCR beta chain is from a study of T cells in localized non-small cell lung cancer. Study findings and constraints: Clonality of T cells reached its maximum in uninvolved adjacent lung, surpassing tumor. A denser population of T cells in blood accompanied longer overall survival.

Concerning this clone itself: Its target is unknown.

Sequenced by immunoSEQ multiplex PCR; TCRdb stores in-frame clones only, minus some. The data contain 30,000 or so clones, 88% of them singletons. The CDR3 sequence is 13 residues long. Germline lookup yields CDR1 SNHLY and CDR2 FYNNEI. V dropped 6 bases and J dropped 5 bases, with 11 bases sitting between them. The chain carries TRBV2 and TRBJ1-5; a possible D gene is TRBD1 (5 bases). The receptor comes from a woman aged 35 to 75 with stage III lung adenocarcinoma. The starting material was peripheral blood mononuclear cells, obtained before any cancer treatment. CDR3 region: CASRDTHYQPQHF. The CDR3 DNA reads as TGTGCCAGCAGGGACACGCATTATCAGCCCCAGCATTTT.